A few counts support the clone carrying this T cell receptor beta chain. Its specificity is not known. Additional DNA sequences in this sample encode the identical CDR3. The table came from immunoSEQ multiplex PCR; TCRdb's copy has only in-frame clones and leaves some out. Here the sample spans 100,000 to 150,000 clones, 75% to 90% being singletons. These data belong to a study of cytomegalovirus exposure and HLA in healthy donors. The study's findings and limits: Cytomegalovirus association was assigned to about 150 TCR beta chains.

This CDR3 contains 14 residues. V lost 6 bases, J lost 3 bases, and 1 base stayed unmatched. The germline gives CDR1 SGHTA, CDR2 FQGTGA. Sequencing input: PBMCs. This chain joins TRBV7-3 and TRBJ2-3, with 12 bases that match TRBD2. The origin of this receptor is a woman between 18 and 29 years old in good health and CMV-seronegative. In DNA, the CDR3 is TGTGCCAGCAGTCTAGCGGGAGGGACAGATACGCAGTATTTT. Protein sequence: CASSLAGGTDTQYF. Drawing the rest from reference TRBV7-3 and TRBJ2-3, the complete variable domain is GAGVSQTPSNKVTEKGKYVELRCDPISGHTALYWYRQSLGQGPEFLIYFQGTGAADDSGLPNDRFFAVRPEGSVSTLKIQRTERGDSAVYLCASSLAGGTDTQYFGPGTRLTVL.